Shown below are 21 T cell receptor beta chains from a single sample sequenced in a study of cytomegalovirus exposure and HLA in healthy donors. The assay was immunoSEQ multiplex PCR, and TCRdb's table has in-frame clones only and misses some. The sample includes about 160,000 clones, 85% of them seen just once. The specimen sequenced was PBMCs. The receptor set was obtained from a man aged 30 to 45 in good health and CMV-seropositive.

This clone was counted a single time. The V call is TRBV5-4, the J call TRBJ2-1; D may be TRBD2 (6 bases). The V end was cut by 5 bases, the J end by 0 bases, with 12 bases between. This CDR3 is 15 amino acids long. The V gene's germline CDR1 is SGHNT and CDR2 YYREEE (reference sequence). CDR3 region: CASRSAGHSYNEQFF. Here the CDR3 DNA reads TGTGCCAGCAGGTCAGCGGGTCACTCCTACAATGAGCAGTTCTTC.

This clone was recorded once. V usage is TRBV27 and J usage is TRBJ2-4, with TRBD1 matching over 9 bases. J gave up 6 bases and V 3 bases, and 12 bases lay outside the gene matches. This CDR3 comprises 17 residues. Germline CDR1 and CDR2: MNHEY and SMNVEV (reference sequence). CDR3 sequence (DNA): TGTGCCAGCAGTTTGGGTAACAGGGGGCTAGTTGGAAACATTCAGTACTTC. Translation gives CASSLGNRGLVGNIQYF.

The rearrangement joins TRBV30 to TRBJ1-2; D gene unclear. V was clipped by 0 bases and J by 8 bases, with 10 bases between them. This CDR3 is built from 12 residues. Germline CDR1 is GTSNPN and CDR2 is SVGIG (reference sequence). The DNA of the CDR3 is TGTGCCTGGAGTGTACCAGGTCAGGGCTACACCTTC. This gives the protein CAWSVPGQGYTF.

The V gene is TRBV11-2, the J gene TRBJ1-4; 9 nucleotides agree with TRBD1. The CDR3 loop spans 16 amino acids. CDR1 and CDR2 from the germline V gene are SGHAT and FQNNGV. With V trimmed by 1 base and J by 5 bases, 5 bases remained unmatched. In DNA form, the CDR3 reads TGTGCCAGCAGCTTAGGTCCCGACAGGGGGAATGAAAAACTGTTTTTT. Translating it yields CASSLGPDRGNEKLFF.

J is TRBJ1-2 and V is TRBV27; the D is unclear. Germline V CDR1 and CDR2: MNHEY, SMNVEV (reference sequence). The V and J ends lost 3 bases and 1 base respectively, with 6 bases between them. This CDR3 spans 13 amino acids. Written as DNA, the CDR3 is TGTGCCAGCAGTTTCGAGGGTAACTATGGCTACACCTTC. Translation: CASSFEGNYGYTF.

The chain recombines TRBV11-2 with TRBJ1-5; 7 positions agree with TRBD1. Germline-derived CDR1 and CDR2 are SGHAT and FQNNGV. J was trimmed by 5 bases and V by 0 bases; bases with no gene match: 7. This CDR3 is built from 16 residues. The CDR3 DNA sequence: TGTGCCAGCAGCTTAGAGCAGGGGGGATCCTATCAGCCCCAGCATTTT. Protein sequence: CASSLEQGGSYQPQHF.

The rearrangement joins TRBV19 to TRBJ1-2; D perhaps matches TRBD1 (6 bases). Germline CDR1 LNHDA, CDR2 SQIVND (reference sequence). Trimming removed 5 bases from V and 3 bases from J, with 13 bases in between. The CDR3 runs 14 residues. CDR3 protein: CASSQGSGDYGYTF. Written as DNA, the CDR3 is TGTGCCAGTAGTCAGGGGAGCGGTGACTATGGCTACACCTTC.

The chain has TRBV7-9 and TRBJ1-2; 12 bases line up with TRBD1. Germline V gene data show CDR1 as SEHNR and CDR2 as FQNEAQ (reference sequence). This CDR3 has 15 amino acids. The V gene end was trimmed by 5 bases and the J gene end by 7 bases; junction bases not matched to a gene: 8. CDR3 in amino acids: CASSLVGTGGSGYTF. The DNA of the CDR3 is TGTGCCAGCAGCCTCGTGGGGACAGGGGGCTCTGGCTACACCTTC.

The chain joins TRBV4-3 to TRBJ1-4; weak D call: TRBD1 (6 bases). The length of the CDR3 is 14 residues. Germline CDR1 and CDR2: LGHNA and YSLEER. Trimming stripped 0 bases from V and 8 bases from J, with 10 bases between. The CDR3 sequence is CASSQDLQGEKLFF. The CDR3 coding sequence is TGCGCCAGCAGCCAAGATCTGCAGGGGGAAAAACTGTTTTTT.

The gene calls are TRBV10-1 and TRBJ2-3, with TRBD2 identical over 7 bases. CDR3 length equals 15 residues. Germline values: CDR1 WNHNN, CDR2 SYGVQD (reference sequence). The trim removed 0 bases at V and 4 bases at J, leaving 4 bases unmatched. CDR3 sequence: CASSESGLDPDTQYF. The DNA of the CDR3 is TGCGCCAGCAGTGAGTCTGGACTAGACCCAGATACGCAGTATTTT.

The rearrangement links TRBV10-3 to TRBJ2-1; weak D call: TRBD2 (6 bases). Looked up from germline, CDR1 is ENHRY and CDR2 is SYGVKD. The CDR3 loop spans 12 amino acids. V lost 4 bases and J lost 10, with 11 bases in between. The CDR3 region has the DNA TGTGCCATCAGTGGACTAGATGAGGAGCAGTTCTTC. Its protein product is CAISGLDEEQFF.

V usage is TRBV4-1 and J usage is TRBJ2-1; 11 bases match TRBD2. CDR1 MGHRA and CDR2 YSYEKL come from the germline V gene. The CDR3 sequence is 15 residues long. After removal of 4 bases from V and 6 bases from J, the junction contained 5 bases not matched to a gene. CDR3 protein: CASSLIAGGANEQFF. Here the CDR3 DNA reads TGCGCCAGCAGCCTAATAGCGGGGGGGGCCAATGAGCAGTTCTTC.

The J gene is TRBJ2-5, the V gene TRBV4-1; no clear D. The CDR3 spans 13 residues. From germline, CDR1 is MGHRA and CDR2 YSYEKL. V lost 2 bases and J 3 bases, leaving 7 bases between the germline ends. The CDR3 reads CASSQTVEETQYF. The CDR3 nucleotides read TGCGCCAGCAGCCAAACAGTTGAAGAGACCCAGTACTTC.

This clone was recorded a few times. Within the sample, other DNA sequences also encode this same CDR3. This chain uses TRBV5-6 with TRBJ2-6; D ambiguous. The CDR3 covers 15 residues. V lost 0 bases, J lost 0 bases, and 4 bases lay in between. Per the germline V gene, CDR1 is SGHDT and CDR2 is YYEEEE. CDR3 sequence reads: CASSLGVSGANVLTF. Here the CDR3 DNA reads TGTGCCAGCAGCTTGGGAGTCTCTGGGGCCAACGTCCTGACTTTC. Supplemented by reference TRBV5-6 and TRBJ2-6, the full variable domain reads DAGVTQSPTHLIKTRGQQVTLRCSPKSGHDTVSWYQQALGQGPQFIFQYYEEEERQRGNFPDRFSGHQFPNYSSELNVNALLLGDSALYLCASSLGVSGANVLTFGAGSRLTVL.

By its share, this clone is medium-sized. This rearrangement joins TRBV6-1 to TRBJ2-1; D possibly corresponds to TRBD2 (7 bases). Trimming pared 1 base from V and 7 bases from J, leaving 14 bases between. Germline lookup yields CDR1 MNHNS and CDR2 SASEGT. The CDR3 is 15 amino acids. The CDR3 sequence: CASSEDGGAVNEQFF. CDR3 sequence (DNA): TGTGCCAGCAGTGAAGATGGGGGGGCCGTAAATGAGCAGTTCTTC.

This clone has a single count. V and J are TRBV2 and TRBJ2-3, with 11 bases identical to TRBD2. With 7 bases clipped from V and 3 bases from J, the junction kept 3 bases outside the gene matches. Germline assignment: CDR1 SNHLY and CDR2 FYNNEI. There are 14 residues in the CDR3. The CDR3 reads CASNLAGGTDTQYF. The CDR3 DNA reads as TGTGCCAGCAACCTAGCGGGGGGAACAGATACGCAGTATTTT.

This CDR3 is CASSGMDRNYGYTF. The CDR3 nucleotides read TGTGCCAGCAGTGGTATGGACAGGAACTATGGCTACACCTTC. This chain connects TRBV6-4 to TRBJ1-2; 7 nucleotides match TRBD1. The CDR3 runs 14 residues. J lost 2 bases, V lost 4 bases, and 4 bases had no gene match. Germline loops: CDR1 MRHNA, CDR2 SNTAGT.

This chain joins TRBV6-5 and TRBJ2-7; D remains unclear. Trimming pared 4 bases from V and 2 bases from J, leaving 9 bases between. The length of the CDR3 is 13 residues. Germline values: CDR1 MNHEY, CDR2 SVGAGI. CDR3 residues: CASSFTEAYEQYF. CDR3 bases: TGTGCCAGCAGTTTCACTGAAGCCTACGAGCAGTACTTC.

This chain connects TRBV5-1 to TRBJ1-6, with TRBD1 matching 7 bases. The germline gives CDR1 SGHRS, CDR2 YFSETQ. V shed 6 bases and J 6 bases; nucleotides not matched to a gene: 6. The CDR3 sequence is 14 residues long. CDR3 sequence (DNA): TGCGCCAGCACCGAGGACAGGAGTAATTCACCCCTCCACTTT. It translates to CASTEDRSNSPLHF. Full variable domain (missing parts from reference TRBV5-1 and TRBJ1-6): KAGVTQTPRYLIKTRGQQVTLSCSPISGHRSVSWYQQTPGQGLQFLFEYFSETQRNKGNFPGRFSGRQFSNSRSEMNVSTLELGDSALYLCASTEDRSNSPLHFGNGTRLTVT.

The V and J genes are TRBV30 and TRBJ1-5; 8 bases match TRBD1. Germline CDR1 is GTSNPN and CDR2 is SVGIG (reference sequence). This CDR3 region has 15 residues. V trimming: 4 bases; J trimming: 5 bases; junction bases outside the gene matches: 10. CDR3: CAWNTGGDRDQPQHF. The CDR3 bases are TGTGCCTGGAATACAGGGGGGGATAGGGATCAGCCCCAGCATTTT.

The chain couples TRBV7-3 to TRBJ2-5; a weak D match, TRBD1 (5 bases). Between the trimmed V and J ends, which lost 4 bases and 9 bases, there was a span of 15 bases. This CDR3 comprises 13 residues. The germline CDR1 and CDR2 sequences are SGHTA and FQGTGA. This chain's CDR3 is CASSSDSLSAQYF. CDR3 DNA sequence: TGTGCCAGCAGCTCCGACAGCCTCTCGGCCCAGTACTTC.